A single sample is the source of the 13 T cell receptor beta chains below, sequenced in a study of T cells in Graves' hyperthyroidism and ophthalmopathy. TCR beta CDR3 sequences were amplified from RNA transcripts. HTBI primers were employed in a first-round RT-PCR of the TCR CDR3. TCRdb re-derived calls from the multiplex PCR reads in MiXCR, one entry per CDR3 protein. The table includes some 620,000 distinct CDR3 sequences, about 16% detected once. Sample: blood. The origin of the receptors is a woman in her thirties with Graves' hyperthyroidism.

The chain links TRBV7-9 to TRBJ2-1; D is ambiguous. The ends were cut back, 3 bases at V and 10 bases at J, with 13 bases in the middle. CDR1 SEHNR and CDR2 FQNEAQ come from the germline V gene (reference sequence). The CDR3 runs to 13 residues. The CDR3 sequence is CASSLSQDREQFF. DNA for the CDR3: TGTGCCAGCAGCTTGAGCCAGGATCGGGAGCAGTTCTTC.

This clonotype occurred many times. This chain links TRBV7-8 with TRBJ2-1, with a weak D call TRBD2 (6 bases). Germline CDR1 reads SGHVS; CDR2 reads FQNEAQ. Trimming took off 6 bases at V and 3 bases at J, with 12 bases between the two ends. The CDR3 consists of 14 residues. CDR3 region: CASSYRDFYNEQFF. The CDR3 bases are TGTGCCAGCAGTTACCGGGACTTCTACAATGAGCAGTTCTTC.

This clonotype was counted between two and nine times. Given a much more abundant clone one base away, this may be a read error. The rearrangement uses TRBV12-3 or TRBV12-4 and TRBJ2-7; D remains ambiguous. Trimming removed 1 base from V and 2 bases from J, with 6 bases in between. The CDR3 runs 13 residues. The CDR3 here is CASSLDWAYEQYF. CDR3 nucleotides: TGTGCCAGCAGTTTAGACTGGGCCTACGAGCAGTACTTC.

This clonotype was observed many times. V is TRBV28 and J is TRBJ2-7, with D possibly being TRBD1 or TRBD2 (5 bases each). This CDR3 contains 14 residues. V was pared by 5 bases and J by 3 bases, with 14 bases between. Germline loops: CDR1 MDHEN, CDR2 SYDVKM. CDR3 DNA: TGTGCCAGCAGTGACTTCCGGGGCCTCTACGAGCAGTACTTC. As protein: CASSDFRGLYEQYF.

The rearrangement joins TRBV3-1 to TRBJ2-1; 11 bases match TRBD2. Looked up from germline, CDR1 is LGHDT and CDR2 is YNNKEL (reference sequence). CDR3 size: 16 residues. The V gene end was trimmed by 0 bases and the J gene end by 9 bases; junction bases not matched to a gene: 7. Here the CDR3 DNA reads TGTGCCAGCAGCCAAGATTCACTAGCGGGAGCCGTTGAGCAGTTCTTC. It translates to CASSQDSLAGAVEQFF.

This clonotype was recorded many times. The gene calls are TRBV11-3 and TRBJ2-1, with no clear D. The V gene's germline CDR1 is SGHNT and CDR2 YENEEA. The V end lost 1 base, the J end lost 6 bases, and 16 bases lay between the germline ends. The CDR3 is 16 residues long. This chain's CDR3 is CASSLGLSGVGNEQFF. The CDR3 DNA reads TGTGCCAGCAGCTTAGGTCTTTCAGGAGTGGGCAATGAGCAGTTCTTC.

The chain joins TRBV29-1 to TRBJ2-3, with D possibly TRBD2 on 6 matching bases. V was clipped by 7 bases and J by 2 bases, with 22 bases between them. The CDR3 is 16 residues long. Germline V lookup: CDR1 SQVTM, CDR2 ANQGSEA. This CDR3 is CSADGWSGGYTDTQYF. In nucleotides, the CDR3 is TGCAGCGCCGACGGGTGGAGTGGAGGGTACACAGATACGCAGTATTTT.

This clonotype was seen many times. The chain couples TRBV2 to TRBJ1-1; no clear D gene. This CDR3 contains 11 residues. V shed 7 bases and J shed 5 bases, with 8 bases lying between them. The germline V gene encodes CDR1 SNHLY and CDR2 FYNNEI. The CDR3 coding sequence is TGTGCCAGCACTTATTCGACTGAAGCTTTCTTT. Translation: CASTYSTEAFF.

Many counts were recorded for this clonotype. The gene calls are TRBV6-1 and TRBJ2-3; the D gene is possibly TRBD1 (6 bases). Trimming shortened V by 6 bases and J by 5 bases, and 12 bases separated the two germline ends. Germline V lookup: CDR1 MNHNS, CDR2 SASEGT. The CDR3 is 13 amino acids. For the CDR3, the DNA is TGTGCCAGCAGCCTCATACAGGGAGATACGCAGTATTTT. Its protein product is CASSLIQGDTQYF.

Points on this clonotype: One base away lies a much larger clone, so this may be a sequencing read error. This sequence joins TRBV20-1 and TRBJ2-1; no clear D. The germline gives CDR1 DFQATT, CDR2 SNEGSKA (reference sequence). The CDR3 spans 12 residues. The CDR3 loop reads CSASSFYNERFF. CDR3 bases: TGCAGTGCTAGCAGCTTCTACAATGAGCGGTTCTTC.

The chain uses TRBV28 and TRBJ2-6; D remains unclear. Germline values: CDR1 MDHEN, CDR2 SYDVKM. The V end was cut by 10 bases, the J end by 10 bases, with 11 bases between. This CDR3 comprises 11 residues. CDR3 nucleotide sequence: TGTGCCACCGTAGGACCTAACGTCCTGACTTTC. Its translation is CATVGPNVLTF.

CDR3 bases: TGTGCCGGCGCTAAGGAACAGGATGGCTACACCTTC. Protein: CAGAKEQDGYTF. This chain connects TRBV7-9 to TRBJ1-2, with D maybe TRBD1 (5 bases). The germline CDR1 and CDR2 sequences are SEHNR and FQNEAQ (reference sequence). V lost 11 bases, J lost 6 bases, and 16 bases lay in between. The CDR3 has 12 residues.

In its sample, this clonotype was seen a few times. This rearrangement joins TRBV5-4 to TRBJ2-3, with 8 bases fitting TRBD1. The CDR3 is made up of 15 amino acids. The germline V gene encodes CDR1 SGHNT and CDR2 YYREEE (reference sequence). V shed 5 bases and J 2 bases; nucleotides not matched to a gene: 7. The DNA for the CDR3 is TGTGCCAGCAGTCGCCCAGGGGGCAACACAGATACGCAGTATTTT. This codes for CASSRPGGNTDTQYF.